Listed here are 32 T cell receptor beta chains from one sample, sequenced in a study of blood T cell repertoires in COVID-19. The table came from immunoSEQ multiplex PCR; TCRdb's copy has only in-frame clones and leaves some out. The table has roughly 21,000 clones, approximately 90% seen once. The source material was peripheral blood. The receptors were gathered from a man aged 65 to 79 with active COVID-19.

The chain is built from TRBV5-1 and TRBJ1-4; 9 bases fit TRBD1. The CDR3 contains 14 residues. V lost 7 bases and J lost 6; bases outside the gene matches: 7. CDR1 and CDR2 from the germline V gene are SGHRS and YFSETQ. The chain's CDR3 is CASARTGEHEKLFF. The CDR3 bases are TGCGCCAGCGCTAGGACAGGGGAGCATGAAAAACTGTTTTTT. The variable domain in full, completed from reference TRBV5-1 and TRBJ1-4, reads KAGVTQTPRYLIKTRGQQVTLSCSPISGHRSVSWYQQTPGQGLQFLFEYFSETQRNKGNFPGRFSGRQFSNSRSEMNVSTLELGDSALYLCASARTGEHEKLFFGSGTQLSVL.

This chain links TRBV11-2 with TRBJ1-6; unclear D gene. This CDR3 is built from 16 residues. The germline CDR1 and CDR2 sequences are SGHAT and FQNNGV. V lost 4 bases, J lost 6 bases, and 16 bases lay in between. The CDR3, as DNA: TGTGCCAGCAGCTCGTACCCCCCACCCGGTAATTCACCCCTCCACTTT. This codes for CASSSYPPPGNSPLHF.

V gene TRBV11-3 combines with J gene TRBJ1-5; 9 bases align to TRBD1. The germline V gene encodes CDR1 SGHNT and CDR2 YENEEA. CDR3 size: 18 residues. Trimming removed 4 bases from V and 5 bases from J; junction bases left unmatched: 15. The CDR3 sequence is CASSSFPGQGLLDQPQHF. The CDR3 DNA reads as TGTGCCAGCAGCTCCTTCCCGGGACAGGGTCTTTTAGATCAGCCCCAGCATTTT.

This chain uses TRBV6-6 with TRBJ2-3; TRBD1 agrees at 10 bases. The V gene's germline CDR1 is MNHNY and CDR2 SVGAGI (reference sequence). The J segment lost 4 bases and the V segment lost 5 bases, leaving 6 bases of the junction unmatched. The CDR3 extends over 15 amino acids. CDR3 sequence reads: CASSPGQGTSDTQYF. The CDR3 bases are TGTGCCAGCAGTCCGGGACAGGGGACCTCAGATACGCAGTATTTT.

This chain links TRBV19 with TRBJ1-4; 11 nucleotides agree with TRBD1. Germline CDR1 LNHDA, CDR2 SQIVND (reference sequence). The CDR3 loop spans 16 amino acids. After removal of 5 bases from V and 10 bases from J, the junction contained 12 bases not matched to a gene. The CDR3 region is CASSPPDRGPFGKLFF. Written as DNA, the CDR3 is TGTGCCAGTAGTCCGCCGGACAGGGGGCCCTTCGGAAAACTGTTTTTT.

V is TRBV11-2 and J is TRBJ1-5, with D perhaps matching TRBD1 (6 bases). Germline loops: CDR1 SGHAT, CDR2 FQNNGV. CDR3 length: 13 amino acids. V was clipped by 5 bases and J by 6 bases, with 11 bases between them. The chain's CDR3 is CASSQQGGQPQHF. The CDR3 region has the DNA TGTGCCAGCAGCCAACAAGGGGGTCAGCCCCAGCATTTT.

This chain joins TRBV7-2 and TRBJ2-2; a possible D gene is TRBD1 (5 bases). V lost 5 bases and J 0 bases, leaving 19 bases between the germline ends. The CDR3 totals 18 residues. Germline V gene data show CDR1 as SGHTA and CDR2 as FQGNSA. CDR3 sequence reads: CASSPKPSGFTNTGELFF. DNA of the CDR3: TGTGCCAGCAGCCCCAAGCCCTCAGGGTTTACGAACACCGGGGAGCTGTTTTTT.

The J gene is TRBJ1-1, the V gene TRBV6-6; D unclear. The CDR3 consists of 13 residues. V lost 5 bases and J lost 1, with 8 bases in between. Germline V CDR1 and CDR2: MNHNY, SVGAGI (reference sequence). CDR3: CASSPRGNTEAFF. The CDR3 DNA reads as TGTGCCAGCAGTCCCCGGGGGAACACTGAAGCTTTCTTT.

This chain links TRBV7-2 with TRBJ2-7; 14 bases are a match to TRBD2. Germline V gene sequence: CDR1 SGHTA, CDR2 FQGNSA. Trimming took 5 bases from V and 6 from J; bases not matched to a gene: 15. The CDR3 contains 18 residues. DNA of the CDR3: TGTGCCAGCAGCCTCGGACTAGCGGGGGGTGGGTTGAGCTCCGAGCAGTACTTC. Encoded protein: CASSLGLAGGGLSSEQYF. Variable domain in full (rest from reference TRBV7-2 and TRBJ2-7): GAGVSQSPSNKVTEKGKDVELRCDPISGHTALYWYRQSLGQGLEFLIYFQGNSAPDKSGLPSDRFSAERTGGSVSTLTIQRTQQEDSAVYLCASSLGLAGGGLSSEQYFGPGTRLTVT.

The V and J genes are TRBV19 and TRBJ2-7; D uncertain. Germline assignment: CDR1 LNHDA and CDR2 SQIVND (reference sequence). The CDR3 consists of 14 residues. V was shortened by 3 bases and J by 3 bases, with 12 bases between the two germline ends. Here the CDR3 DNA reads TGTGCCAGTAGTATCTCCCACCGAGGCTACGAGCAGTACTTC. Amino acid sequence: CASSISHRGYEQYF.

The J gene is TRBJ1-1, the V gene TRBV6-1; no clear D. Germline CDR1 and CDR2: MNHNS and SASEGT. The CDR3 loop spans 15 amino acids. V was cut by 0 bases and J by 1 base, with 9 bases left in between. CDR3 coding DNA: TGTGCCAGCAGTGAAGCCGTCGGAGGGAACACTGAAGCTTTCTTT. This sequence encodes CASSEAVGGNTEAFF.

The rearrangement links TRBV3-1 (or the pseudogene TRBV3-2) to TRBJ1-6; D perhaps matches TRBD1 (5 bases). This CDR3 is built from 14 residues. Deletions cut 1 base from V and 8 bases from J, with 9 bases between. Germline CDR1 and CDR2: LGHDT and YNNKEL (reference sequence). CDR3 nucleotide sequence: TGTGCCAGCAGCCAAGGACAGCGGGATTCACCCCTCCACTTT. This codes for CASSQGQRDSPLHF.

This clone was detected once. This chain connects TRBV28 to TRBJ1-3, with 8 bases fitting TRBD1. The length of the CDR3 is 15 residues. The germline V gene encodes CDR1 MDHEN and CDR2 SYDVKM. The V and J ends lost 6 bases and 5 bases, in that order; junction bases with no gene match: 9. CDR3 DNA sequence: TGTGCCAGCAGGGAACAGGGGGGAGGAAGAAACACCATATATTTT. Amino acids: CASREQGGGRNTIYF.

The genes are TRBV7-9 and TRBJ2-7; 9 bases are a match to TRBD1. CDR3 size: 14 residues. J gave up 0 bases and V 10 bases, and 7 bases lay outside the gene matches. CDR1 is SEHNR and CDR2 is FQNEAQ in the germline V gene (reference sequence). The CDR3 loop is CAISGTGISYEQYF. The CDR3, as DNA: TGTGCCATTTCCGGGACAGGGATCTCCTACGAGCAGTACTTC. Together with reference TRBV7-9 and TRBJ2-7, the CDR3 gives the full variable domain: DTGVSQNPRHKITKRGQNVTFRCDPISEHNRLYWYRQTLGQGPEFLTYFQNEAQLEKSRLLSDRFSAERPKGSFSTLEIQRTEQGDSAMYLCAISGTGISYEQYFGPGTRLTVT.

CDR3 residues: CASSVKGAYYGYTF. Written as DNA, the CDR3 is TGTGCCAGCAGTGTAAAGGGGGCCTACTATGGCTACACCTTC. The rearrangement uses TRBV2 and TRBJ1-2; TRBD1 matches 7 bases. The ends lost 4 bases at V and 3 bases at J; junction bases unmatched: 5. This CDR3 region has 14 residues. Germline-derived CDR1 and CDR2 are SNHLY and FYNNEI. The full variable domain, with the rest looked up from reference TRBV2 and TRBJ1-2, is EPEVTQTPSHQVTQMGQEVILRCVPISNHLYFYWYRQILGQKVEFLVSFYNNEISEKSEIFDDQFSVERPDGSNFTLKIRSTKLEDSAMYFCASSVKGAYYGYTFGSGTRLTVV.

The rearrangement links TRBV4-1 to TRBJ1-3; 8 bases map to TRBD1. Germline V gives CDR1 MGHRA, CDR2 YSYEKL. Trimming took 2 bases from V and 0 from J; bases not matched to a gene: 6. The CDR3 covers 17 residues. As DNA, the CDR3 is TGCGCCAGCAGCCAACAGGACAGGGAAGGCTCTGGAAACACCATATATTTT. Its protein product is CASSQQDREGSGNTIYF.

Turning to this clone: The sample has other DNA sequences that encode this CDR3 too. The chain combines TRBV5-4 with TRBJ1-3; TRBD1 matches at 8 bases. CDR1 and CDR2 from the germline V gene are SGHNT and YYREEE (reference sequence). The V segment lost 4 bases and the J segment 4 bases; nucleotides outside the gene matches: 4. This CDR3 is 14 amino acids long. CDR3 sequence reads: CASSRRDRGNTIYF. The DNA for the CDR3 is TGTGCCAGCAGCCGCCGGGACAGGGGAAACACCATATATTTT.

V is TRBV10-3 and J is TRBJ1-4; 7 nucleotides line up with TRBD1. J lost 4 bases, V lost 8 bases, and 1 base had no gene match. Germline V gene data show CDR1 as ENHRY and CDR2 as SYGVKD. CDR3 size: 12 residues. The CDR3 is CAIGDSNEKLFF. CDR3 nucleotide sequence: TGTGCCATCGGGGACAGTAATGAAAAACTGTTTTTT.

This sequence joins TRBV15 and TRBJ1-2; TRBD1 matches 8 bases. The CDR3 contains 16 residues. Germline values: CDR1 LNHNV, CDR2 YYDKDF (reference sequence). J gave up 6 bases and V 1 base, and 10 bases lay outside the gene matches. CDR3 nucleotides: TGTGCCACCAGCAGAGGCATACAGGGGGTGTTTGATGGCTACACCTTC. This translates into CATSRGIQGVFDGYTF. Full variable domain (outside the CDR3, taken from reference TRBV15 and TRBJ1-2): DAMVIQNPRYQVTQFGKPVTLSCSQTLNHNVMYWYQQKSSQAPKLLFHYYDKDFNNEADTPDNFQSRRPNTSFCFLDIRSPGLGDTAMYLCATSRGIQGVFDGYTFGSGTRLTVV.

This clone turned up a few times. The chain uses TRBV4-2 and TRBJ2-3, with D tentatively TRBD2 (5 bases). Germline V CDR1 and CDR2: LGHNA, YNFKEQ. The CDR3 contains 16 residues. V was pared by 0 bases and J by 2 bases, with 12 bases between. CDR3 residues: CASSQEGRTVTDTQYF. The CDR3 bases are TGTGCCAGCAGCCAAGAAGGTCGGACTGTCACAGATACGCAGTATTTT.

The chain employs TRBV30 and TRBJ2-7; D uncertain. Germline assignment: CDR1 GTSNPN and CDR2 SVGIG (reference sequence). The CDR3 is 13 amino acids. Trimming shortened V by 3 bases and J by 6 bases, and 15 bases separated the two germline ends. The CDR3 spells CAWSPPGSVEQYF. The CDR3 bases are TGTGCCTGGAGCCCTCCCGGGTCCGTCGAGCAGTACTTC.

This chain uses TRBV14 with TRBJ2-1; 9 bases agree with TRBD1. The CDR3 consists of 15 residues. V lost 5 bases to trimming and J lost 1 base; unmatched junction nucleotides: 3. Germline CDR1 reads SGHDN; CDR2 reads FVKESK. The CDR3 protein is CASSAGTGSYNEQFF. CDR3 DNA sequence: TGTGCCAGCAGCGCCGGGACAGGGTCCTACAATGAGCAGTTCTTC.

The chain employs TRBV5-8 and TRBJ2-7, with D maybe TRBD2 (5 bases). V shed 3 bases and J shed 2 bases, with 9 bases lying between them. Germline V CDR1 and CDR2: SGHTS, YDEGEE. This CDR3 is built from 13 residues. The CDR3 protein is CASSSGFTYEQYF. Here the CDR3 DNA reads TGTGCCAGCAGCTCGGGGTTTACCTACGAGCAGTACTTC.

The gene calls are TRBV28 and TRBJ1-1; D remains unclear. The CDR3 runs to 14 residues. Trimming left V 5 bases short and J 6 bases short, with 16 bases between. The germline CDR1 and CDR2 sequences are MDHEN and SYDVKM. This chain's CDR3 is CASSPDRIRAEAFF. CDR3 DNA: TGTGCCAGCAGTCCCGACCGTATCCGGGCTGAAGCTTTCTTT.

The chain is built from TRBV4-1 and TRBJ2-1; D gene uncertain. Germline CDR1 is MGHRA and CDR2 is YSYEKL. V lost 2 bases and J lost 4, with 3 bases in between. This CDR3 spans 12 amino acids. In DNA form, the CDR3 reads TGCGCCAGCAGCCAAACTTACAATGAGCAGTTCTTC. Translated: CASSQTYNEQFF.

The V gene is TRBV10-2, the J gene TRBJ1-1; no reliable D call. Germline loops: CDR1 WSHSY, CDR2 SAAADI. Trimming took off 2 bases at V and 4 bases at J, with 11 bases between the two ends. The CDR3 has 14 amino acids. CDR3 bases: TGCGCCAGCAGTGAGGCGGGCGAGACCACTGAAGCTTTCTTT. Its protein is CASSEAGETTEAFF.

The chain carries TRBV19 and TRBJ2-3; D possibly corresponds to TRBD2 (6 bases). This CDR3 comprises 17 residues. Trimming stripped 4 bases from V and 0 bases from J, with 17 bases between. Germline V gene sequence: CDR1 LNHDA, CDR2 SQIVND (reference sequence). The chain's CDR3 is CASSSRGSAASTDTQYF. The CDR3 bases are TGTGCCAGTAGTAGCCGGGGGAGCGCCGCTAGCACAGATACGCAGTATTTT.

This sequence joins TRBV2 and TRBJ2-1; D perhaps matches TRBD2 (5 bases). Trimming stripped 4 bases from V and 9 bases from J, with 10 bases between. The CDR3 contains 12 residues. The germline CDR1 and CDR2 sequences are SNHLY and FYNNEI. The CDR3 DNA is TGTGCCAGCAGTGGTAGCGAGGGTGAGCAGTTCTTC. Amino acids: CASSGSEGEQFF.

The J gene is TRBJ2-5, the V gene TRBV3-1 (or the pseudogene TRBV3-2); maybe TRBD2 (5 bases). CDR1 and CDR2 from the germline V gene are LGHDT and YNNKEL (reference sequence). This CDR3 has 15 amino acids. Trimming took off 1 base at V and 5 bases at J, with 14 bases between the two ends. DNA for the CDR3: TGTGCCAGCAGCCAAGTGGGAGTAGTTGGGGAGACCCAGTACTTC. It translates to CASSQVGVVGETQYF.

The chain uses TRBV19 and TRBJ1-2; possible D gene TRBD1, 6 bases. Germline V CDR1 and CDR2: LNHDA, SQIVND (reference sequence). V dropped 5 bases and J dropped 2 bases, with 9 bases sitting between them. This CDR3 region has 13 residues. This CDR3 is CASSGTPNYGYTF. The CDR3 nucleotides read TGTGCCAGTAGTGGGACACCAAACTATGGCTACACCTTC.

The V and J genes are TRBV19 and TRBJ2-1; a weak D match, TRBD2 (5 bases). The germline CDR1 and CDR2 sequences are LNHDA and SQIVND (reference sequence). The CDR3 sequence is 13 residues long. Trimming removed 1 base at V and 9 bases at J, with 10 bases between. Here the CDR3 reads CASSIGIGIEQFF. DNA for the CDR3: TGTGCCAGTAGTATAGGGATCGGGATTGAGCAGTTCTTC.

The CDR3 reads CASSQDSEDTQYF. CDR3 bases: TGTGCCAGCAGCCAAGATTCGGAGGATACGCAGTATTTT. The gene calls are TRBV4-2 and TRBJ2-3; no firm D call. From germline, CDR1 is LGHNA and CDR2 YNFKEQ. V was pared by 0 bases and J by 6 bases, with 7 bases between. This CDR3 is 13 amino acids long.